Each of the 26 T cell receptor beta chains below was sequenced from the same sample in a study of CD8 T cells in ankylosing spondylitis. Using its own MiXCR run on the 5' RACE reads, TCRdb lists one record per CDR3 protein. The sample shows about 100,000 distinct CDR3 sequences, approximately 25% of them seen only once. The specimen sequenced was synovial fluid, either unsorted or a sorted T cell fraction (not recorded which). These receptors originate from a male donor with ankylosing spondylitis.

The gene calls are TRBV20-1 and TRBJ2-7; no definite D call. With 3 bases removed from V and 0 bases from J, the gap between germline ends came to 6 bases. This CDR3 region has 12 residues. Germline V gives CDR1 DFQATT, CDR2 SNEGSKA (reference sequence). The CDR3 sequence is CSASPDSYEQYF. CDR3 bases: TGCAGTGCTAGCCCTGACTCCTACGAGCAGTACTTC.

This clonotype was counted once. CDR3 sequence: CSEAFGTSGSIGETQYF. The CDR3 nucleotides are TGCAGCGAGGCCTTTGGGACTAGCGGGAGTATCGGAGAGACCCAGTACTTC. V gene TRBV20-1 combines with J gene TRBJ2-5; 14 bases agree with TRBD2. The CDR3 runs to 17 residues. Per the germline V gene, CDR1 is DFQATT and CDR2 is SNEGSKA (reference sequence).

This chain joins TRBV7-2 and TRBJ2-2, with D unresolved. Germline V CDR1 and CDR2: SGHTA, FQGNSA. The length of the CDR3 is 12 residues. The ends were cut back, 4 bases at V and 8 bases at J, with 8 bases in the middle. CDR3: CASSSRTGELFF. CDR3 coding DNA: TGTGCCAGCAGCTCGCGAACAGGGGAGCTGTTTTTT.

The chain is built from TRBV2 and TRBJ2-1; no clear D. Trimming left V 2 bases short and J 7 bases short, with 15 bases between. Germline V CDR1 and CDR2: SNHLY, FYNNEI. The CDR3 extends over 15 amino acids. The CDR3: CASSESISLWNEQFF. CDR3 nucleotides: TGTGCCAGCAGTGAATCGATATCCCTTTGGAATGAGCAGTTCTTC. Complete variable domain (other parts from reference TRBV2 and TRBJ2-1): EPEVTQTPSHQVTQMGQEVILRCVPISNHLYFYWYRQILGQKVEFLVSFYNNEISEKSEIFDDQFSVERPDGSNFTLKIRSTKLEDSAMYFCASSESISLWNEQFFGPGTRLTVL.

The chain uses TRBV4-2 and TRBJ2-1, with 8 bases aligning to TRBD2. CDR1 and CDR2 from the germline V gene are LGHNA and YNFKEQ. V dropped 3 bases and J dropped 4; count of bases not matched to a gene: 5. This CDR3 contains 15 residues. The CDR3 DNA sequence: TGTGCCAGCAGCCAGCAGACTAGCGATTACAATGAGCAGTTCTTC. Amino acid sequence: CASSQQTSDYNEQFF.

This clonotype occurred a few times. The chain is built from TRBV9 and TRBJ2-2; no firm D call. Germline CDR1 and CDR2: SGDLS and YYNGEE. There are 13 residues in the CDR3. The germline V and J ends were trimmed by 0 bases and 5 bases, with 5 bases remaining between them. CDR3 sequence (DNA): TGTGCCAGCAGCGTAGATGGGACCGGGGAGCTGTTTTTT. It specifies CASSVDGTGELFF.

This sequence joins TRBV6-1 and TRBJ1-5, with TRBD1 identical over 7 bases. V shed 5 bases and J 5 bases; nucleotides not matched to a gene: 6. The CDR3 totals 14 residues. Looked up from germline, CDR1 is MNHNS and CDR2 is SASEGT. CDR3 amino acids: CASSPGQLDQPQHF. The CDR3 DNA follows: TGTGCCAGCAGTCCGGGACAGTTGGATCAGCCCCAGCATTTT.

This clonotype was seen a handful of times. The chain uses TRBV7-9 and TRBJ2-7, with 7 nucleotides matching TRBD1. The CDR3 is 14 residues long. Germline-derived CDR1 and CDR2 are SEHNR and FQNEAQ (reference sequence). Germline trimming cut 5 bases from V and 4 bases from J; bases unmatched to any gene: 8. This chain's CDR3 is CASSQRTGTYEQYF. The CDR3 bases are TGTGCCAGCAGCCAGCGGACAGGAACTTACGAGCAGTACTTC.

The J gene is TRBJ2-3, the V gene TRBV19; TRBD1 matches 7 bases. The J segment lost 10 bases and the V segment lost 0 bases, leaving 10 bases of the junction unmatched. The CDR3 is made up of 15 amino acids. Germline V gene data show CDR1 as LNHDA and CDR2 as SQIVND (reference sequence). CDR3 sequence (DNA): TGTGCCAGTAGTATAGAGACAGGGTGGAGGCACCCGCAGTATTTT. Its translation: CASSIETGWRHPQYF.

This clonotype is medium-sized (0.01 to 0.1%). The J gene is TRBJ2-7, the V gene TRBV7-9; D gene ambiguous. Germline-derived CDR1 and CDR2 are SEHNR and FQNEAQ (reference sequence). Trimming pared 1 base from V and 0 bases from J, leaving 7 bases between. The CDR3 sequence is 14 residues long. The CDR3 is CASSLDQHSYEQYV. The CDR3 region has the DNA TGTGCCAGCAGCTTAGACCAACACTCCTACGAGCAGTACGTC.

The chain recombines TRBV5-6 with TRBJ2-1; 8 bases match TRBD1. This CDR3 comprises 15 residues. Germline CDR1 and CDR2: SGHDT and YYEEEE. The J segment lost 1 base and the V segment lost 3 bases, leaving 3 bases of the junction unmatched. This CDR3 is CASSSTGGSYNEQFF. Here the CDR3 DNA reads TGTGCCAGCAGCTCCACAGGGGGGTCCTACAATGAGCAGTTCTTC. The variable domain in full, completed from reference TRBV5-6 and TRBJ2-1, reads DAGVTQSPTHLIKTRGQQVTLRCSPKSGHDTVSWYQQALGQGPQFIFQYYEEEERQRGNFPDRFSGHQFPNYSSELNVNALLLGDSALYLCASSSTGGSYNEQFFGPGTRLTVL.

J is TRBJ1-6 and V is TRBV7-2, with 9 positions matching TRBD1. Looked up from germline, CDR1 is SGHTA and CDR2 is FQGNSA. V was pared by 1 base and J by 10 bases, with 11 bases of the junction left unmatched. The CDR3 is 17 amino acids. This CDR3 reads CASSLGGQGRIGSPLHF. CDR3 DNA: TGTGCCAGCAGCTTAGGGGGACAGGGAAGAATAGGATCACCCCTCCACTTT.

The CDR3 protein is CASSWGQGAREQYF. Written as DNA, the CDR3 is TGTGCCAGCAGTTGGGGACAGGGGGCGCGCGAGCAGTACTTC. The chain recombines TRBV27 with TRBJ2-7; 12 nucleotides match TRBD1. This CDR3 region has 14 residues. CDR1 is MNHEY and CDR2 is SMNVEV in the germline V gene (reference sequence). V shed 4 bases and J 6 bases; nucleotides not matched to a gene: 4.

In this sample, this clonotype turned up many times. V and J are TRBV5-1 and TRBJ1-5; unclear D gene. Germline assignment: CDR1 SGHRS and CDR2 YFSETQ. The CDR3 contains 13 residues. V was cut by 4 bases and J by 4 bases, with 9 bases left in between. CDR3 DNA: TGCGCCAGCAGCCTGGACTCAAATCAGCCCCAGCATTTT. It yields the protein CASSLDSNQPQHF. The complete variable domain, with remaining parts taken from reference TRBV5-1 and TRBJ1-5, reads KAGVTQTPRYLIKTRGQQVTLSCSPISGHRSVSWYQQTPGQGLQFLFEYFSETQRNKGNFPGRFSGRQFSNSRSEMNVSTLELGDSALYLCASSLDSNQPQHFGDGTRLSIL.

The V call is TRBV5-8, the J call TRBJ1-1; D gene uncertain. The germline V and J ends were trimmed by 7 bases and 0 bases, with 10 bases remaining between them. The CDR3 consists of 13 residues. Germline V gene data show CDR1 as SGHTS and CDR2 as YDEGEE. The CDR3 sequence: CASLKRVNTEAFF. The CDR3, as DNA: TGTGCCAGCCTAAAACGGGTGAACACTGAAGCTTTCTTT.

In this sample, this clonotype turned up a few times. Here the CDR3 reads CASSSTGVNTQYF. In nucleotides, the CDR3 is TGTGCCAGCAGTTCGACAGGGGTAAATACGCAGTATTTT. The chain joins TRBV12-3 or TRBV12-4 to TRBJ2-3; 8 positions match TRBD1. J lost 7 bases, V lost 4 bases, and 4 bases had no gene match. The CDR3 runs 13 residues.

The chain is built from TRBV11-3 and TRBJ2-7; D may be TRBD1 (5 bases). Germline V lookup: CDR1 SGHNT, CDR2 YENEEA. V lost 5 bases to trimming and J lost 7 bases, with 12 bases between them. CDR3 length: 12 residues. The CDR3 region has the DNA TGTGCCAGCAGCGGCTCGACAGTAGAGCAGTACGTC. Translating it yields CASSGSTVEQYV.

This clonotype was recorded a few times. The conserved phenylalanine or tryptophan normally closing the CDR3 is absent here, so this likely arose from a read error. Because the CDR3's place on the DNA is in doubt, the DNA is left out and the CDR3 is given as listed by TCRdb. V and J are TRBV3-1 and TRBJ2-1; TRBD2 was called by the table and not checked on the DNA. In germline, CDR1 is LGHDT, CDR2 YNNKEL (reference sequence). The CDR3 spans 14 amino acids, including both terminal residues. The CDR3 spells CASSPSTGGTSALY.

The genes are TRBV20-1 and TRBJ2-7; 8 nucleotides match TRBD2. In germline, CDR1 is DFQATT, CDR2 SNEGSKA (reference sequence). V lost 6 bases and J lost 3; bases outside the gene matches: 7. CDR3 length: 13 amino acids. The CDR3 protein is CSARRGTSYEQYV. CDR3 nucleotides: TGCAGTGCCCGGAGGGGGACTAGCTACGAGCAGTACGTC.

This chain joins TRBV24-1 and TRBJ1-1; 10 bases line up with TRBD1. The V gene end was trimmed by 3 bases and the J gene end by 3 bases; junction bases not matched to a gene: 9. The CDR3 consists of 17 residues. Per germline, CDR1 KGHDR and CDR2 SFDVKD. The CDR3 nucleotides are TGTGCCACCAGTGATCATGCCGGGACAGGGGATGACACTGAAGCTTTCTTT. Protein product: CATSDHAGTGDDTEAFF.

This clonotype appeared a few times. The chain has TRBV6-5 and TRBJ1-2; D is uncertain. The CDR3 runs 12 residues. The germline CDR1 and CDR2 sequences are MNHEY and SVGAGI. Trimming took 4 bases from V and 8 from J, leaving 11 bases between them. The CDR3 DNA reads TGTGCCAGCAGTTCAACATCGAGGGGCTACACCTTC. Protein: CASSSTSRGYTF.

The chain carries TRBV5-5 and TRBJ1-2; possible D gene TRBD1, 5 bases. Trimming removed 0 bases at V and 8 bases at J, with 17 bases between. From germline, CDR1 is SGHKS and CDR2 YYEKEE (reference sequence). This CDR3 region has 15 residues. CDR3 DNA sequence: TGTGCCAGCAGCTTGGTGCTCGGGGCTAGAGGAGGCTACACCTTC. Translating it yields CASSLVLGARGGYTF. The whole variable domain, filled in from reference TRBV5-5 and TRBJ1-2, reads DAGVTQSPTHLIKTRGQQVTLRCSPISGHKSVSWYQQVLGQGPQFIFQYYEKEERGRGNFPDRFSARQFPNYSSELNVNALLLGDSALYLCASSLVLGARGGYTFGSGTRLTVV.

The table lists this clonotype with a few counts. The chain uses TRBV3-1 and TRBJ1-1, with D tentatively TRBD1 (6 bases). Germline CDR1 is LGHDT and CDR2 is YNNKEL (reference sequence). This CDR3 is 16 amino acids long. V lost 0 bases to trimming and J lost 1 base, with 12 bases between them. The CDR3 spells CASSQDWGQGNTEAFF. The CDR3 nucleotides read TGTGCCAGCAGCCAAGATTGGGGGCAGGGGAACACTGAAGCTTTCTTT. Drawing the rest from reference TRBV3-1 and TRBJ1-1, the complete variable domain is DTAVSQTPKYLVTQMGNDKSIKCEQNLGHDTMYWYKQDSKKFLKIMFSYNNKELIINETVPNRFSPKSPDKAHLNLHINSLELGDSAVYFCASSQDWGQGNTEAFFGQGTRLTVV.

Only a few counts were recorded for this clonotype. The rearrangement joins TRBV11-3 to TRBJ2-2; 7 bases fit TRBD2. CDR3 length equals 16 residues. Germline V gene data show CDR1 as SGHNT and CDR2 as YENEEA. The trim removed 5 bases at V and 4 bases at J, leaving 10 bases unmatched. The CDR3 loop reads CASSHRAGSRTGELFF. CDR3 DNA sequence: TGTGCCAGCAGCCACAGAGCGGGAAGTCGCACCGGGGAGCTGTTTTTT.

The V call is TRBV10-3, the J call TRBJ1-5; D is undetermined. The CDR3 consists of 16 residues. Germline CDR1 ENHRY, CDR2 SYGVKD. Trimming left V 0 bases short and J 1 base short, with 10 bases between. The CDR3 protein is CAISESAGKSNQPQHF. The CDR3 region has the DNA TGTGCCATCAGTGAGTCCGCGGGGAAGAGCAATCAGCCCCAGCATTTT.

The chain is built from TRBV30 and TRBJ2-1; D may match TRBD1 or TRBD2 (6 bases each). V was trimmed by 2 bases and J by 10 bases, leaving 12 bases between them. The CDR3 consists of 12 residues. Germline CDR1 reads GTSNPN; CDR2 reads SVGIG (reference sequence). The CDR3 is CAWSMVGGEQFF. Written as DNA, the CDR3 is TGTGCCTGGAGTATGGTAGGGGGGGAGCAGTTCTTC.